The present TCR beta chain was sequenced within a study of blood T cell repertoires in COVID-19. This CDR3 has 15 residues. Germline CDR1 reads SNHLY; CDR2 reads FYNNEI. Trimming cost V 6 bases and J 0 bases; bases outside gene matches: 5. This table comes from immunoSEQ multiplex PCR, and its TCRdb copy is limited to in-frame clones, with some not included. Among 200,000 or so clones listed, roughly 85% were seen once. Material: PBMCs or T cells enriched from blood (not recorded which). This clonotype originated in a woman aged 45 to 65 who had been exposed to COVID-19. The V gene is TRBV2, the J gene TRBJ1-3; 7 positions agree with TRBD1. The CDR3 region is CASRDRTRSGNTIYF. The CDR3, as DNA: TGTGCCAGCAGGGACAGGACGCGCTCTGGAAACACCATATATTTT.